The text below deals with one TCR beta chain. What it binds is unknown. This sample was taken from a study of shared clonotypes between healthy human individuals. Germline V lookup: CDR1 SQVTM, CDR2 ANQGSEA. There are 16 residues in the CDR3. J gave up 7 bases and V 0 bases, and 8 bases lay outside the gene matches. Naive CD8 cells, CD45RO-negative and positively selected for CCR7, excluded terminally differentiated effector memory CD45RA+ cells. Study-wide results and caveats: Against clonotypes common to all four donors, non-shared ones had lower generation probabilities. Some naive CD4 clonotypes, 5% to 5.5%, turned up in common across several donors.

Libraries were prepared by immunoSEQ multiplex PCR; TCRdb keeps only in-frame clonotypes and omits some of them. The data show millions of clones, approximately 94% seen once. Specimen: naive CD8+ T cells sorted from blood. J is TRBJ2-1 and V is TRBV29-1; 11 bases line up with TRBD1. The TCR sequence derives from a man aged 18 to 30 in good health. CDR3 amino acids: CSVEDPGQGAWNEQFF. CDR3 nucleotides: TGCAGCGTTGAAGATCCCGGACAGGGGGCTTGGAATGAGCAGTTCTTC.